This T cell receptor (beta chain) was sequenced during a study of T cell repertoires in cytomegalovirus infection. Study details: Carrying CMV and the relevant HLA type showed in public TCR beta signatures.

TCRdb re-called the reads with MiXCR, one entry per CDR3 protein. The data show about 740,000 distinct CDR3 sequences, 35% seen once. Findings and limits, study-wide: Of the TCR beta families, the public ones yielded a cumulative frequency that identified carriers of CMV plus the relevant HLA. Ex vivo responses were dominated by HLA-C-restricted CMV-specific TCR beta clonotypes.

This CDR3 spans 15 amino acids. V lost 5 bases and J lost 2, with 15 bases in between. The germline CDR1 and CDR2 sequences are LNHDA and SQIVND (reference sequence). With regard to this clonotype: Its antigen is unidentified.

This chain connects TRBV19 to TRBJ1-2; D perhaps matches TRBD1 (6 bases). The specimen was PBMCs. The clonotype comes from a human donor in good health (CMV status not recorded). Some clones in this sample may be carry-over from other donors' samples. CDR3 protein: CASSSTVTGNYGYTF. The CDR3 DNA sequence: TGTGCCAGTAGTTCGACCGTCACAGGGAACTATGGCTACACCTTC.